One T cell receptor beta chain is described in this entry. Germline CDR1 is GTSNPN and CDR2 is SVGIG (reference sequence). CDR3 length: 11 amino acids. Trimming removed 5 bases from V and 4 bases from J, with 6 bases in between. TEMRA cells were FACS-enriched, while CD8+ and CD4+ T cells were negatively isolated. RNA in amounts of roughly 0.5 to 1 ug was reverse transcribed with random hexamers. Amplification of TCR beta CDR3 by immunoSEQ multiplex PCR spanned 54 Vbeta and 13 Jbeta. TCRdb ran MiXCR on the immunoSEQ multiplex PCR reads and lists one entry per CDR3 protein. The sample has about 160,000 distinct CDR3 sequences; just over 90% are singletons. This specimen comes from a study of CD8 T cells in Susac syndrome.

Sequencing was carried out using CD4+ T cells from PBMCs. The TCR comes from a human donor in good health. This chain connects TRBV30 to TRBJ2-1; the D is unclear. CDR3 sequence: CAWDTYNEQFF. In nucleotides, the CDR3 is TGTGCCTGGGACACTTACAATGAGCAGTTCTTC.